This TCR beta chain was sequenced for a study of circulating CD8 cells and anti-PD-1 response in melanoma (dated by TCRdb to about 2020). The study in broad terms: Patients received nivolumab intravenously at 3 mg/kg every 2 weeks. Patients with complete or partial responses were classified as responders, and patients with stable or progressive disease (RECIST v1.1) were classified as non-responders. The TCR repertoire analysis was performed on approximately 11 melanoma patients, comprising 7 non-responders and 4 responders. The melanoma cohort included approximately 13 patients, of whom seven received anti-PD-1 as first-line therapy and six had previously received targeted therapy or immunotherapy. On on-treatment samples, PD-1 was detected using a biotinylated anti-human IgG4 antibody.

Overall study outcomes, separate from this receptor: Because material was limited, most experiments were generally run without replicates. The highest diversity was observed in the DNEG repertoire, similar and higher clonality was shown by the PD-1 and DPOS repertoires, and the lowest diversity was found in the TIGIT repertoires. The authors pointed out that the cohort included both treatment-naive and previously treated patients, and that this mix could influence the results. Because tumor material was not accessible, tumor reactivity was instead assessed by peptide assays on expanded sorted subsets. Only baseline and M1 samples from a small cohort with few responders were used in the published TCR repertoire comparisons. Repertoires were found to be largely private between subsets, with under 7% of TRB clonotypes shared at M1, and the highest sharing was observed between DPOS and TIGIT.

Using a BD FACSAria II cell sorter, four subsets defined by PD-1 and/or TIGIT were sorted out of live CD3+CD8+TCRalphabeta+ cells. Circulating CD8 T cells were sorted into four subsets by PD-1 and TIGIT expression to characterize their relevance to anti-PD-1 therapy response. For every sorted CD8 T-cell subset, sequencing covered both the TCR alpha and the TCR beta chains. Peripheral blood was drawn before the first anti-PD-1 injection and after two and four injections. Ficoll gradient centrifugation was used to isolate PBMCs right away. Until use, PBMCs were stored frozen in liquid nitrogen in RPMI containing around 21% FCS and approximately 10% DMSO. Thawed PBMCs were stained with a viability dye and antibodies against CD3, CD8alpha, TCRalphabeta, PD-1 and TIGIT. The RNeasy Kit was used to extract total RNA, and all samples had a RIN greater than 7. The CDR3 holds 14 amino acids from the cysteine to the phenylalanine. The kept DNA is CDR3 alone, 42 bases in frame from the first base. Taken from the germline V gene (reference sequence), the CDR1 and CDR2 loops are DFQATT and SNEGSKA. For this chain, trimming is 3 bases at the V end and 4 bases at the J end, and the number of junction bases without a gene match is 6.

This clonotype registers as large (0.1 to 1%) within its sample. Its antigen remains unidentified. The sample holds no much larger clone one base away, and base qualities are not on file. The sample was run on a NextSeq 500. The QIAseq Immune Repertoire RNA Library Kit, Human TCR Panel was used to prepare TCR libraries from roughly 16 ng of total RNA. TCR libraries were sequenced on an Illumina NextSeq with a Mid Output V2 kit, and asymmetric 261x41 paired-end reads were used. Every TCR library was diluted to 4 to 5 nM, then pooled, denatured and loaded at 0.8 to 1 pM. The authors' analysis ran thus. Processing of the TCR FASTQ files took place in the QIAGEN GeneGlobe Data Analysis Center, and downstream analysis was done in R 3.5.2. Clonality was calculated as one minus the Shannon entropy normalized by the log of the number of unique productive sequences. TRA or TRB clonotypes differing in abundance between baseline and M1 were identified within each subset by Fisher exact tests at 5% FDR. Clonotypes with differential abundance were classified as emerging, expanding, contracting or non-expanding/contracting. Repertoire overlap between patients was measured with Morisita's overlap index. TCRdb ran its own pipeline on the public reads, namely fastp trimming at Q25 and MiXCR clone calling, and kept in-frame beta chains. Records with the same CDR3 protein are collapsed into one entry carrying the most frequent genes and DNA. These V and J calls rely on TCRdb rather than the paper's analysis. The sample has around 360 distinct CDR3 sequences on record, 5.5% to 8% of them singletons. The ten largest make up approximately 52% of the sample.

This chain joins TRBV20-1 to TRBJ2-3; 8 nucleotides in the junction match TRBD1. The TCR comes from a human donor with melanoma. Specimen: CD8+ T cells from PBMCs, collected at baseline or after one month of anti-PD-1 therapy (not recorded which). The CDR3: CSASGAGGADTQYF. The DNA sequence is TGCAGTGCTAGTGGGGCAGGGGGCGCAGATACGCAGTATTTT.